The 14 T cell receptor beta chains presented below share a single source sample, sequenced in a study of OX40 agonist ivuxolimab in advanced cancers. Produced via immunoSEQ multiplex PCR; TCRdb's table is partial and in-frame only. This table holds tens of thousands of clones, roughly 90% found once. The sequenced sample was CD4+ or CD8+ T cells sorted from blood, obtained in a trial of the OX40 agonist ivuxolimab. The source of these receptors is an adult with an advanced solid tumor such as melanoma, head and neck, liver or kidney cancer.

The chain joins TRBV5-4 to TRBJ2-7; a possible D gene is TRBD1 (6 bases). Per germline, CDR1 SGHNT and CDR2 YYREEE (reference sequence). This CDR3 spans 13 amino acids. V was pared by 7 bases and J by 0 bases, with 11 bases between. This chain's CDR3 is CASCQGSSYEQYF. The CDR3 nucleotides read TGTGCCAGCTGTCAGGGGAGCTCCTACGAGCAGTACTTC.

J is TRBJ1-5 and V is TRBV7-9; 7 nucleotides agree with TRBD1. CDR1 is SEHNR, CDR2 FQNEAQ, per germline (reference sequence). Trimming at V came to 10 bases and at J to 6 bases, leaving 15 bases not matched to a gene. The CDR3 consists of 15 residues. The CDR3 DNA reads as TGTGCCATCCCGTGGGGGACAGCAATCGCTCAGCCCCAGCATTTT. It codes for CAIPWGTAIAQPQHF.

V gene TRBV28 combines with J gene TRBJ2-7; D not resolved. Per the germline V gene, CDR1 is MDHEN and CDR2 is SYDVKM. The CDR3 runs 11 residues. V shed 4 bases and J shed 5 bases, with 6 bases lying between them. The CDR3 reads CASSSQHEQYF. CDR3 nucleotide sequence: TGTGCCAGCAGTTCCCAGCACGAGCAGTACTTC.

CDR3 amino acids: CASSLSGTFYEQYF. The CDR3 nucleotides read TGTGCCAGCAGTTTATCCGGGACATTCTACGAGCAGTACTTC. The chain joins TRBV27 to TRBJ2-7; D is perhaps TRBD1 (6 bases). V lost 0 bases to trimming and J lost 3 bases, with 9 bases between them. Germline V lookup: CDR1 MNHEY, CDR2 SMNVEV (reference sequence). CDR3 size: 14 residues.

V usage is TRBV4-1 and J usage is TRBJ2-6; D possibly corresponds to TRBD1 (5 bases). The CDR3 length is 15 residues. The ends were cut back, 1 base at V and 2 bases at J, with 6 bases in the middle. CDR1 MGHRA and CDR2 YSYEKL come from the germline V gene. CDR3 region: CASSQGQPGANVLTF. The DNA of the CDR3 is TGCGCCAGCAGCCAAGGACAGCCTGGGGCCAACGTCCTGACTTTC.

The V and J genes are TRBV9 and TRBJ2-1; 9 bases agree with TRBD1. Germline V lookup: CDR1 SGDLS, CDR2 YYNGEE. V shed 2 bases, J shed 8 bases, and the junction held 5 bases outside the gene matches. CDR3 size: 14 residues. The DNA of the CDR3 is TGTGCCAGCAGCGTCCGGGACAGGGTATATGAGCAGTTCTTC. Translated, it gives CASSVRDRVYEQFF.

V usage is TRBV30 and J usage is TRBJ1-5; unclear D gene. CDR3 length: 19 residues. The germline gives CDR1 GTSNPN, CDR2 SVGIG (reference sequence). V was trimmed by 3 bases and J by 0 bases, leaving 24 bases between them. The CDR3 nucleotides are TGTGCCTGGAGCCCCCCCTGGGAGCGGACCAAATTTAGCAATCAGCCCCAGCATTTT. Its translation: CAWSPPWERTKFSNQPQHF. Drawing the rest from reference TRBV30 and TRBJ1-5, the complete variable domain is SQTIHQWPATLVQPVGSPLSLECTVEGTSNPNLYWYRQAAGRGLQLLFYSVGIGQISSEVPQNLSASRPQDRQFILSSKKLLLSDSGFYLCAWSPPWERTKFSNQPQHFGDGTRLSIL.

The chain recombines TRBV9 with TRBJ2-6; D call uncertain. Germline V gene lookup returns CDR1 SGDLS and CDR2 YYNGEE. V lost 2 bases to trimming and J lost 0 bases, with 6 bases between them. This CDR3 is built from 15 residues. The CDR3 region is CASSVGFSGANVLTF. The DNA of the CDR3 is TGTGCCAGCAGCGTGGGCTTCTCTGGGGCCAACGTCCTGACTTTC.

This clone appeared a single time. The rearrangement uses TRBV7-9 and TRBJ2-7, with D possibly called TRBD1 or TRBD2 (6 bases each). The CDR3 is 13 residues long. Trimming removed 5 bases at V and 12 bases at J, with 20 bases between. Germline V gene data show CDR1 as SEHNR and CDR2 as FQNEAQ (reference sequence). CDR3 nucleotides: TGTGCCAGCAGCCGAGAAATGGCAGGGGACTTGTACTTC. Its protein is CASSREMAGDLYF.

This chain connects TRBV19 to TRBJ1-5, with 11 bases fitting TRBD1. This CDR3 has 14 residues. With 9 bases clipped from V and 6 bases from J, the junction kept 7 bases outside the gene matches. The germline gives CDR1 LNHDA, CDR2 SQIVND (reference sequence). CDR3 nucleotide sequence: TGTGCCAGCGAACCCGGGACAGGGGGTCAGCCCCAGCATTTT. Protein: CASEPGTGGQPQHF.

The V and J genes are TRBV25-1 and TRBJ1-6; TRBD1 might be the D (5 bases). Germline CDR1 reads MGHDK; CDR2 reads SYGVNS. The V gene lost 5 bases and the J gene lost 10 bases, with 18 bases spanning the gap. The CDR3 loop spans 15 amino acids. CDR3 sequence (DNA): TGTGCCAGCAGTTCCTGGGGGGGAGTTCGCTCACCCCTCCACTTT. The encoded protein is CASSSWGGVRSPLHF. The variable domain in full, with the rest retrieved from reference TRBV25-1 and TRBJ1-6, is EADIYQTPRYLVIGTGKKITLECSQTMGHDKMYWYQQDPGMELHLIHYSYGVNSTEKGDLSSESTVSRIRTEHFPLTLESARPSHTSQYLCASSSWGGVRSPLHFGNGTRLTVT.

V is TRBV28 and J is TRBJ1-4; tentative D call: TRBD1 (6 bases). The CDR3 covers 13 residues. Germline V CDR1 and CDR2: MDHEN, SYDVKM. Trimming left V 8 bases short and J 0 bases short, with 7 bases between. The CDR3 loop reads CASGGTTNEKLFF. CDR3 bases: TGTGCCAGCGGGGGCACAACTAATGAAAAACTGTTTTTT.

The V gene is TRBV6-1, the J gene TRBJ2-7, with 9 bases lining up with TRBD1. The CDR3 has 14 amino acids. The V gene end was trimmed by 5 bases and the J gene end by 6 bases; junction bases not matched to a gene: 8. From germline, CDR1 is MNHNS and CDR2 SASEGT. CDR3 nucleotide sequence: TGTGCCAGCAGTCGAACGGACAGGGGTTTCGAGCAGTACTTC. Its protein is CASSRTDRGFEQYF.

CDR3 sequence reads: CASSEQGAGSPLHF. The CDR3 DNA reads as TGTGCCAGTAGCGAACAGGGGGCGGGTTCACCCCTCCACTTT. This chain joins TRBV19 and TRBJ1-6; 9 bases are shared with TRBD1. V gave up 6 bases and J gave up 9 bases; unmatched junction bases: 6. Germline V gene sequence: CDR1 LNHDA, CDR2 SQIVND (reference sequence). The CDR3 loop spans 14 amino acids.